This T cell receptor beta chain stems from a study of cytomegalovirus exposure and HLA in healthy donors. Germline V gene lookup returns CDR1 LNHDA and CDR2 SQIVND (reference sequence). Trimming took 4 bases from V and 1 from J, leaving 16 bases between them. CDR3 length: 16 residues. The PCR ran on 60 Vbeta and 13 Jbeta primers. Repertoires were generated with immunoSEQ multiplex PCR, while TCRdb's copy carries only in-frame clones and drops some. The data show some 200,000 clones, about two thirds seen once. This clone was seen a single time. Its antigen is not identified. General study results and limits: Donor immune exposure was known only as CMV serostatus. Being productive about 90% or about 30% of the time was typical of most TCR beta V segments in an earlier analysis.

The chain employs TRBV19 and TRBJ1-1, with D possibly TRBD1 on 6 matching bases. The source is a man aged 40-50 years in good health and CMV-seropositive. Material: PBMCs. The CDR3 is CASSTSWGGGNTEAFF. DNA of the CDR3: TGTGCCAGTAGTACTTCGTGGGGGGGCGGGAACACTGAAGCTTTCTTT.